This T cell receptor beta chain was sequenced in a study of T cells in women clearing cervical HPV infection. On this clone itself: Its specificity is unknown. Relative to the germline gene, one junction end is altered; a read error may explain this. The read terminates 3 residues before the CDR3 end, so the remaining end is supplied by the germline J gene.

Overall study findings and caveats: Effector/memory and HPV-specific T cells were not isolated, and association timing is unknown. Richness differences could reflect unmeasured T-cell content per sample.

Per germline, CDR1 SSHAT and CDR2 FNYEAQ (reference sequence). The CDR3 contains 14 residues. Using immunoSEQ multiplex PCR, the repertoire was profiled, and TCRdb retains in-frame clones only, with some absent. The repertoire table contains 20,000 to 25,000 clones. The V gene is TRBV7-7, the J gene TRBJ2-1; TRBD2 matches 8 bases. The source material was blood buffy coat. The clonotype originates from a woman between 18 and 75 years old with a cervical HPV16 infection that either progressed to CIN3+ or cleared (not recorded which). The CDR3 spells CASSLVAAGAEQFF. The CDR3 DNA, read in part, is TGTGCTAGCAGCTTAGTTGCAGCGGGAGCTGAG.